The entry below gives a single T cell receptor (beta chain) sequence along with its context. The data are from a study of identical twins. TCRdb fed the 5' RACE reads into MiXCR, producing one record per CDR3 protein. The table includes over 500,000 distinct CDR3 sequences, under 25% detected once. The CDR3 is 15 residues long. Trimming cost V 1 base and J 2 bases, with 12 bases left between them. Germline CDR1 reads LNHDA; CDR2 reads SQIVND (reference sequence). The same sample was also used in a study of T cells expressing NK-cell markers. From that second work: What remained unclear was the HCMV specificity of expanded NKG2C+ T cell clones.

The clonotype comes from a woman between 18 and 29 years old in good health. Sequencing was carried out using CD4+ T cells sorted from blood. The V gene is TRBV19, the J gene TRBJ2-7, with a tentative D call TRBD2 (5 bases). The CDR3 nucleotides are TGTGCCAGTAGTATAGGTCTAGCCGTCACCTACGAGCAGTACTTC. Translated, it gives CASSIGLAVTYEQYF.